Each of the 26 T cell receptor beta chains below was sequenced from the same sample in a study of blood T cell repertoires in COVID-19. Produced via immunoSEQ multiplex PCR; TCRdb's table is partial and in-frame only. Here the sample spans about 410,000 clones, 86% being singletons. What was sequenced was peripheral blood. The receptors here all came from a woman in her twenties or thirties with active or convalescent COVID-19.

The chain has TRBV6-4 and TRBJ2-1; D is possibly TRBD2 (5 bases). Germline-derived CDR1 and CDR2 are MRHNA and SNTAGT. The CDR3 has 15 residues. The V gene lost 5 bases and the J gene lost 0 bases, with 11 bases spanning the gap. The chain's CDR3 is CASSQLAASYNEQFF. The CDR3 DNA is TGTGCCAGCAGTCAGCTAGCAGCCTCCTACAATGAGCAGTTCTTC.

The genes are TRBV6-6 and TRBJ2-7, with 8 bases matching TRBD1. The CDR3 is 14 residues long. Germline V gene lookup returns CDR1 MNHNY and CDR2 SVGAGI (reference sequence). J lost 1 base, V lost 9 bases, and 8 bases had no gene match. The CDR3 bases are TGTGCCAGTACTGGGCAGGGGGCATCCTACGAGCAGTACTTC. It codes for CASTGQGASYEQYF.

The rearrangement uses TRBV7-6 and TRBJ2-1, with D unclear. CDR1 is SGHVS, CDR2 FNYEAQ, per germline. Trimming pared 2 bases from V and 3 bases from J, leaving 11 bases between. CDR3 length: 15 amino acids. This CDR3 reads CASSLLPQNYNEQFF. CDR3 nucleotides: TGTGCCAGCAGCTTACTTCCTCAGAACTACAATGAGCAGTTCTTC.

The rearrangement links TRBV19 to TRBJ1-3, with 8 bases lining up with TRBD1. Germline V gene sequence: CDR1 LNHDA, CDR2 SQIVND (reference sequence). CDR3 size: 16 residues. V was clipped by 4 bases and J by 0 bases; unmatched bases: 5. CDR3 amino acids: CASSTGTGISGNTIYF. DNA for the CDR3: TGTGCCAGTAGTACGGGGACAGGCATCTCTGGAAACACCATATATTTT.

The J gene is TRBJ1-1, the V gene TRBV19; TRBD1 aligns across 9 bases. This CDR3 comprises 15 residues. The trim removed 4 bases at V and 1 base at J, leaving 4 bases unmatched. Germline CDR1 and CDR2: LNHDA and SQIVND (reference sequence). CDR3 amino acids: CASSTPDRGNTEAFF. CDR3 nucleotides: TGTGCCAGTAGTACGCCGGACAGGGGGAACACTGAAGCTTTCTTT.

V gene TRBV27 combines with J gene TRBJ2-1, with D possibly called TRBD1 or TRBD2 (10 bases each). V gave up 4 bases and J gave up 5 bases, with 36 bases separating them. The germline gives CDR1 MNHEY, CDR2 SMNVEV (reference sequence). The CDR3 is 22 residues long. The CDR3 here is CASSYYPGTGVVLAGAHNEQFF. Here the CDR3 DNA reads TGTGCCAGCAGTTACTATCCCGGGACAGGGGTTGTGCTAGCGGGAGCCCACAATGAGCAGTTCTTC.

The chain has TRBV27 and TRBJ1-1; no reliable D call. The CDR3 sequence is 14 residues long. Germline-derived CDR1 and CDR2 are MNHEY and SMNVEV (reference sequence). V was trimmed by 0 bases and J by 1 base, leaving 6 bases between them. The chain's CDR3 is CASSLSAENTEAFF. CDR3 bases: TGTGCCAGCAGTTTATCGGCCGAGAACACTGAAGCTTTCTTT.

This sequence joins TRBV7-9 and TRBJ2-7; 7 bases are a match to TRBD1. J gave up 0 bases and V 4 bases, and 0 bases lay outside the gene matches. The CDR3 covers 13 residues. Germline lookup yields CDR1 SEHNR and CDR2 FQNEAQ (reference sequence). CDR3 nucleotide sequence: TGTGCCAGCAGCTGGGACAGCTCCTACGAGCAGTACTTC. It translates to CASSWDSSYEQYF.

V usage is TRBV6-5 and J usage is TRBJ2-5; D possibly corresponds to TRBD2 (6 bases). The CDR3 has 13 residues. CDR1 and CDR2 from the germline V gene are MNHEY and SVGAGI. V was cut by 5 bases and J by 5 bases, with 12 bases left in between. This CDR3 is CASSRDLRETQYF. In nucleotides, the CDR3 is TGTGCCAGCAGTCGGGACTTACGGGAGACCCAGTACTTC.

CDR3 amino acids: CASSQGRLAGGQDNEQFF. DNA of the CDR3: TGTGCCAGCAGCCAAGGAAGACTAGCGGGAGGCCAAGACAATGAGCAGTTCTTC. The chain joins TRBV4-2 to TRBJ2-1; TRBD2 aligns across 13 bases. Germline V CDR1 and CDR2: LGHNA, YNFKEQ. V lost 1 base and J lost 5; bases outside the gene matches: 8. The CDR3 consists of 18 residues.

The rearrangement joins TRBV10-3 to TRBJ2-3, with a tentative D call TRBD2 (5 bases). The CDR3 sequence is 14 residues long. Trimming shortened V by 3 bases and J by 6 bases, and 13 bases separated the two germline ends. The V gene's germline CDR1 is ENHRY and CDR2 SYGVKD. CDR3 DNA sequence: TGTGCCATCAGTGATATAATAGCGTCGGATACGCAGTATTTT. Its protein product is CAISDIIASDTQYF.

About this clone: The same CDR3 is also encoded by other DNA sequences in this sample. V is TRBV18 and J is TRBJ1-1, with a weak D call TRBD1 (6 bases). The CDR3 sequence is 13 residues long. Germline lookup yields CDR1 KGHSH and CDR2 LQKENI. With 4 bases removed from V and 1 base from J, the gap between germline ends came to 7 bases. For the CDR3, the DNA is TGTGCCAGCTCACTGGACAGGAACACTGAAGCTTTCTTT. As protein: CASSLDRNTEAFF.

This clone has only a few counts. V usage is TRBV19 and J usage is TRBJ2-7, with 14 bases matching TRBD2. This CDR3 is built from 17 residues. The V gene end was trimmed by 5 bases and the J gene end by 0 bases; junction bases not matched to a gene: 6. The germline gives CDR1 LNHDA, CDR2 SQIVND (reference sequence). The CDR3 DNA sequence: TGTGCCAGTAGTGCTACCGGGACTAGCGGGAGCTCCTACGAGCAGTACTTC. Its protein product is CASSATGTSGSSYEQYF.

The chain has TRBV6-6 and TRBJ1-1; D is unresolved. Trimming pared 5 bases from V and 3 bases from J, leaving 16 bases between. Germline assignment: CDR1 MNHNY and CDR2 SVGAGI (reference sequence). This CDR3 has 15 amino acids. CDR3 protein: CASSTHPRPDTEAFF. DNA of the CDR3: TGTGCCAGCAGTACCCATCCCAGGCCGGACACTGAAGCTTTCTTT.

The chain combines TRBV5-1 with TRBJ1-2; no reliable D call. Germline V gene data show CDR1 as SGHRS and CDR2 as YFSETQ. The CDR3 is 14 amino acids. V shed 0 bases and J shed 4 bases, with 10 bases lying between them. The CDR3 spells CASSLAFVSYGYTF. The DNA of the CDR3 is TGCGCCAGCAGCTTGGCCTTCGTTAGCTATGGCTACACCTTC.

This rearrangement joins TRBV5-6 to TRBJ2-7; D gene unclear. Germline V gives CDR1 SGHDT, CDR2 YYEEEE. CDR3 length: 13 amino acids. V was cut by 2 bases and J by 1 base, with 7 bases left in between. This CDR3 reads CASSFQQSYEQYF. The DNA of the CDR3 is TGTGCCAGCAGCTTTCAACAATCCTACGAGCAGTACTTC.

In DNA, the CDR3 is TGTGCCAGCAGCTTTCGAACAAAGGGACAGAAGAAAGAGACCCAGTACTTC. Protein: CASSFRTKGQKKETQYF. The chain employs TRBV7-9 and TRBJ2-5; TRBD1 matches 7 bases. J lost 3 bases, V lost 3 bases, and 13 bases had no gene match. The germline V gene has CDR1 SEHNR and CDR2 FQNEAQ (reference sequence). The CDR3 length is 17 residues.

The V and J genes are TRBV5-1 and TRBJ1-5, with a tentative D call TRBD1 (5 bases). The CDR3 consists of 15 residues. The germline V and J ends were trimmed by 1 base and 0 bases, with 8 bases remaining between them. Germline CDR1 and CDR2: SGHRS and YFSETQ. CDR3 protein: CASSLTGDSNQPQHF. The DNA for the CDR3 is TGCGCCAGCAGCTTGACAGGTGATAGCAATCAGCCCCAGCATTTT.

This chain uses TRBV6-6 with TRBJ2-3; the match to TRBD1 covers 8 bases. The V gene's germline CDR1 is MNHNY and CDR2 SVGAGI (reference sequence). The J segment lost 0 bases and the V segment lost 3 bases, leaving 2 bases of the junction unmatched. There are 15 residues in the CDR3. CDR3 protein: CASSYQGASTDTQYF. The CDR3 nucleotides read TGTGCCAGCAGTTATCAGGGGGCGAGCACAGATACGCAGTATTTT.

This clone was seen a handful of times. The chain carries TRBV24-1 and TRBJ2-7, with TRBD2 identical over 13 bases. In germline, CDR1 is KGHDR, CDR2 SFDVKD. This CDR3 region has 13 residues. V lost 10 bases, J lost 2 bases, and 1 base stayed unmatched. The CDR3 DNA is TGTGCCACTACTAGCGGGGGGGCCTACGAGCAGTACTTC. This encodes CATTSGGAYEQYF.

This sequence joins TRBV20-1 and TRBJ2-1, with 7 bases matching TRBD1. Germline CDR1 is DFQATT and CDR2 is SNEGSKA (reference sequence). Trimming cost V 3 bases and J 8 bases; bases outside gene matches: 10. The CDR3 spans 14 residues. CDR3 protein: CSASVLQGNDEQFF. The CDR3 nucleotides read TGCAGTGCTAGTGTCCTACAGGGGAATGATGAGCAGTTCTTC.

The CDR3 loop reads CASSETGTSGSQYF. CDR3 DNA sequence: TGCGCCAGCAGCGAAACCGGGACTAGCGGGTCGCAGTACTTC. The rearrangement uses TRBV5-1 and TRBJ2-7; 12 bases agree with TRBD2. Germline-derived CDR1 and CDR2 are SGHRS and YFSETQ. The CDR3 spans 14 residues. The V gene end was trimmed by 4 bases and the J gene end by 9 bases; junction bases not matched to a gene: 8.

Here the CDR3 DNA reads TGTGCCAGCAGTCTGGACAGGTTCTCGGTTCAGCCCCAGCATTTT. It specifies CASSLDRFSVQPQHF. V and J are TRBV7-9 and TRBJ1-5, with TRBD1 matching over 7 bases. The J segment lost 6 bases and the V segment lost 6 bases, leaving 11 bases of the junction unmatched. Germline CDR1 is SEHNR and CDR2 is FQNEAQ (reference sequence). CDR3 length: 15 residues.

This rearrangement joins TRBV6-5 to TRBJ2-1, with a weak D call TRBD2 (6 bases). V was clipped by 2 bases and J by 0 bases, with 11 bases between them. Germline-derived CDR1 and CDR2 are MNHEY and SVGAGI. This CDR3 has 16 residues. The CDR3 nucleotides read TGTGCCAGCAGTTACCACGGGACTGACTCCTACAATGAGCAGTTCTTC. Translated, it gives CASSYHGTDSYNEQFF.

CDR3 residues: CASADRGGANVLTF. For the CDR3, the DNA is TGTGCCAGTGCCGACAGGGGTGGGGCCAACGTCCTGACTTTC. The gene calls are TRBV19 and TRBJ2-6; 8 nucleotides agree with TRBD1. V lost 8 bases to trimming and J lost 3 bases; unmatched junction nucleotides: 3. The CDR3 is 14 amino acids. Looked up from germline, CDR1 is LNHDA and CDR2 is SQIVND (reference sequence).

The rearrangement uses TRBV5-4 and TRBJ1-5; TRBD1 aligns across 7 bases. Losses at the gene ends were 4 bases for V and 4 bases for J; bases not matched to a gene: 11. The CDR3 extends over 16 amino acids. CDR1 and CDR2 from the germline V gene are SGHNT and YYREEE (reference sequence). Here the CDR3 reads CASSSGGQAGNQPQHF. The CDR3 nucleotides read TGTGCCAGCAGCAGCGGAGGACAGGCGGGTAATCAGCCCCAGCATTTT.